One T cell receptor (beta chain) is described in this entry. As originally analysed: Quantification of nucleated cells was approximated via reference gene primer amplification. The method was immunoSEQ multiplex PCR; TCRdb's version includes in-frame clones alone and lacks a portion of them. V and J calls and clone size are given by that table; D and trimming were obtained from the DNA. The sample includes some 97,000 clones, roughly nine tenths seen only once; the top ten take 7% to 9.5%. The CDR3 covers 15 residues. CDR1 is MNHEY, CDR2 SMNVEV, per germline (reference sequence). The germline V and J ends were trimmed by 5 bases and 4 bases, with 18 bases remaining between them. The data were taken from a study of blood T cell repertoires in COVID-19. Study summary: Whether acute or convalescent, the COVID-19 samples came from the United States, Italy and Spain. Nucleic acid was either cDNA or gDNA, and it came from T cells, B-cell-depleted T cells, or PBMCs.

The sample comprised peripheral blood. The clonotype originates from a young man in a cohort sampled during active COVID-19. This chain connects TRBV27 to TRBJ2-7; D is possibly TRBD1 (6 bases). CDR3 DNA: TGTGCCAGCAGTGTCAATTACAGGGACCCATACGAGCAGTACTTC. It specifies CASSVNYRDPYEQYF.